The present T cell receptor beta chain was sequenced within a study of shared clonotypes between healthy human individuals. Method: immunoSEQ multiplex PCR; TCRdb's copy keeps in-frame clones and lacks some. The sample carries some 660,000 clones, approximately 73% recorded once. Germline trimming cut 4 bases from V and 9 bases from J; bases unmatched to any gene: 5. Germline CDR1 and CDR2: SGHAT and FQNNGV. The CDR3 has 14 residues. Each of the donors was a healthy adult who was HIV-negative and had not had a recent acute infection or vaccination. This clone is a singleton in its sample. V is TRBV11-2 and J is TRBJ2-7; 14 bases are a match to TRBD2. The sample taken for sequencing was memory CD4+ T cells sorted from blood. Indicated subset: CD45RA-negative fraction. This sequence originates from a woman in her twenties or thirties in good health. CDR3 DNA sequence: TGTGCCAGCAGCTCCGGGACTAGCGGGAGTTTGCAGTACTTC. Translated, it gives CASSSGTSGSLQYF.